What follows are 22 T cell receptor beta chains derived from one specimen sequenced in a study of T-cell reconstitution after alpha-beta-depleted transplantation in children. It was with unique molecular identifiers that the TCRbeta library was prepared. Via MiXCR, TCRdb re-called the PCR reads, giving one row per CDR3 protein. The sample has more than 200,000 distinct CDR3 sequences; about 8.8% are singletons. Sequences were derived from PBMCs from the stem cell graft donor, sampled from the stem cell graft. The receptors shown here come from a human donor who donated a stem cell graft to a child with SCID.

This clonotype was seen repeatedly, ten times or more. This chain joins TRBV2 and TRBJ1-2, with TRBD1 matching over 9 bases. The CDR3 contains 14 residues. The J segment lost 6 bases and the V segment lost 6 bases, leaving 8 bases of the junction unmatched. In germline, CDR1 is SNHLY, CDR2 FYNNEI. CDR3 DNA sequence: TGTGCCAGCAGCCCGGACAGGGGCGGGGATGGCTACACCTTC. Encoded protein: CASSPDRGGDGYTF.

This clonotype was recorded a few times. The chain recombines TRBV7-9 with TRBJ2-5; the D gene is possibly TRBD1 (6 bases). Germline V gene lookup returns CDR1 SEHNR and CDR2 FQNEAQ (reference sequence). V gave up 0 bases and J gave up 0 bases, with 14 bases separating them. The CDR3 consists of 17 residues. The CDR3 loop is CASSLAVGQTNQETQYF. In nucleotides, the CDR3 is TGTGCCAGCAGCTTAGCGGTTGGACAGACGAACCAAGAGACCCAGTACTTC.

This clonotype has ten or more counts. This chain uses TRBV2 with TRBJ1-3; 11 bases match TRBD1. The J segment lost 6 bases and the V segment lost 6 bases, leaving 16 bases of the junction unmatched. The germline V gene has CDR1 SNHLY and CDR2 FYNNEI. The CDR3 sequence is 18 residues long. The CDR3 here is CASRLGTGGPRTQNTIYF. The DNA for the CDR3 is TGTGCCAGCAGGTTGGGGACAGGGGGTCCTCGAACGCAAAACACCATATATTTT.

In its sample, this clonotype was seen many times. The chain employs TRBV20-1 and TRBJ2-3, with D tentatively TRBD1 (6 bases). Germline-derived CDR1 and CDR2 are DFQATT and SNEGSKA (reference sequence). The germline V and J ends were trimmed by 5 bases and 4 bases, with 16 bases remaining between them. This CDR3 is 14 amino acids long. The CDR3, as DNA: TGCAGTGCTGGGGAAAAGAGGGGGTCAGATACGCAGTATTTT. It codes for CSAGEKRGSDTQYF.

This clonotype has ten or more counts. The CDR3 sequence: CASSLKRGAEAFF. The CDR3 region has the DNA TGTGCCAGCAGTCTCAAGAGGGGGGCTGAAGCTTTCTTT. The V gene is TRBV7-9, the J gene TRBJ1-1, with D possibly matching TRBD1 (6 bases). Trimming stripped 6 bases from V and 6 bases from J, with 14 bases between. CDR1 SEHNR and CDR2 FQNEAQ come from the germline V gene (reference sequence). The CDR3 is made up of 13 amino acids.

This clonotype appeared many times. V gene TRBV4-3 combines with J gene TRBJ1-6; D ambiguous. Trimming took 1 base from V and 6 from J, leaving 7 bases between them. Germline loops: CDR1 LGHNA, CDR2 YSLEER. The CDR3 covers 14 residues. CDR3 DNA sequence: TGCGCCAGCAGCCAAGGTGCTAGTAATTCACCCCTCCACTTT. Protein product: CASSQGASNSPLHF.

The CDR3 protein is CASSQDLQWGTSKTDTQYF. CDR3 nucleotides: TGCGCCAGCAGCCAAGATCTACAGTGGGGGACTAGCAAGACAGATACGCAGTATTTT. This chain connects TRBV4-1 to TRBJ2-3; 9 bases match TRBD2. This CDR3 is 19 amino acids long. Trimming took 0 bases from V and 3 from J; bases not matched to a gene: 13. The germline V gene encodes CDR1 MGHRA and CDR2 YSYEKL.

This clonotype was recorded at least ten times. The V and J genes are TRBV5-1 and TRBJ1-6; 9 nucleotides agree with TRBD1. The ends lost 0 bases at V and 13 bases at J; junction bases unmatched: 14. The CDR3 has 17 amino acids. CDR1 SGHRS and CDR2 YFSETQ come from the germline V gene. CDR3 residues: CASSLALTGGMRPPLHF. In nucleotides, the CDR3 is TGCGCCAGCAGCTTGGCCCTGACAGGGGGAATGAGACCGCCCCTCCACTTT.

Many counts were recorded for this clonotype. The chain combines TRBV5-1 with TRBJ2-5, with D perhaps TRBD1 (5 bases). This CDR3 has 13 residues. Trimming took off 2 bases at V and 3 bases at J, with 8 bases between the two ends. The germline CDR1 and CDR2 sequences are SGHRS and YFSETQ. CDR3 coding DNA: TGCGCCAGCAGCTTACAGGACGAAGAGACCCAGTACTTC. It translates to CASSLQDEETQYF.

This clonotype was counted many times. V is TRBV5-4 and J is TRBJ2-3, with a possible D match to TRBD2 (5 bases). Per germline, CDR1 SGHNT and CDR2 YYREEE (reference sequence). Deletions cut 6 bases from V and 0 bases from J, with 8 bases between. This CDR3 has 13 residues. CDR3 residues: CASKRGSTDTQYF. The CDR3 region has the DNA TGTGCCAGCAAACGCGGGAGCACAGATACGCAGTATTTT.

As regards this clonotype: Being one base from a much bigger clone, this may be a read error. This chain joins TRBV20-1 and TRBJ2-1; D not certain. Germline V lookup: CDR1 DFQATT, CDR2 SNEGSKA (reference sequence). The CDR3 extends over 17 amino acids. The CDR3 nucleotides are TGCTGTGCTAAGGCAGCTAGGGTCCAGGAGTATGGCAATGAGCAGTTCTTC. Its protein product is CCAKAARVQEYGNEQFF.

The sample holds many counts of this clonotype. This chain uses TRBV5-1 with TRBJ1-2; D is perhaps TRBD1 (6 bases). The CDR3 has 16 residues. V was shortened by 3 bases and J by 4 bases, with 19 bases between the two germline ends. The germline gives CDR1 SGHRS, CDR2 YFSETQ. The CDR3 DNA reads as TGCGCCAGCAGCTGGATGTCGGGGGGCGCGAGCTATGGCTACACCTTC. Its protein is CASSWMSGGASYGYTF.

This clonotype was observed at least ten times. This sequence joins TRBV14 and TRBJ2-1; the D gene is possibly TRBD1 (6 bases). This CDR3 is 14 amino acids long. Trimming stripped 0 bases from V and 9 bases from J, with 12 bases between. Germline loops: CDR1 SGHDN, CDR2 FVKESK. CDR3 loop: CASSQEGTLGEQFF. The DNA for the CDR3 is TGTGCCAGCAGCCAAGAGGGGACATTAGGTGAGCAGTTCTTC. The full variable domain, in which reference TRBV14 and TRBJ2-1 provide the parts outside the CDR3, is EAGVTQFPSHSVIEKGQTVTLRCDPISGHDNLYWYRRVMGKEIKFLLHFVKESKQDESGMPNNRFLAERTGGTYSTLKVQPAELEDSGVYFCASSQEGTLGEQFFGPGTRLTVL.

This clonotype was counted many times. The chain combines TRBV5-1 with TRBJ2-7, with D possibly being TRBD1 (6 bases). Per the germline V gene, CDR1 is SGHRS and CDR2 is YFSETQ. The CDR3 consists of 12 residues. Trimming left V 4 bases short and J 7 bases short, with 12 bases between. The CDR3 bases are TGCGCCAGCAGCACCACAGGGCGGGAGCAGTACTTC. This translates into CASSTTGREQYF.

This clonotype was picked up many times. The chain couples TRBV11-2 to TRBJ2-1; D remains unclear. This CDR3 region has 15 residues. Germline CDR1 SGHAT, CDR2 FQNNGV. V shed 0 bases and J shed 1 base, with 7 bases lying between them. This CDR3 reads CASSLDGRSYNEQFF. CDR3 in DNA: TGTGCCAGCAGCTTAGATGGGCGGTCCTACAATGAGCAGTTCTTC.

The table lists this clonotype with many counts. CDR3 bases: TGTGCCAGCAGTTACTTTACCAGCGGGCGCAACAATGAGCAGTTCTTC. Translated: CASSYFTSGRNNEQFF. This rearrangement joins TRBV6-2 or TRBV6-3 to TRBJ2-1, with a tentative D call TRBD2 (6 bases). V shed 1 base and J shed 5 bases, with 15 bases lying between them. CDR1 and CDR2 from the germline V gene are MNHEY and SVGEGT. This CDR3 is built from 16 residues.

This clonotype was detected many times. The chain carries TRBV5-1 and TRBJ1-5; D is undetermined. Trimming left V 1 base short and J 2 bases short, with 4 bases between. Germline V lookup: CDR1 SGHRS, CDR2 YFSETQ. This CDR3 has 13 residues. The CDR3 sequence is CASSLNGNQPQHF. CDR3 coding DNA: TGCGCCAGCAGCTTGAACGGCAATCAGCCCCAGCATTTT.

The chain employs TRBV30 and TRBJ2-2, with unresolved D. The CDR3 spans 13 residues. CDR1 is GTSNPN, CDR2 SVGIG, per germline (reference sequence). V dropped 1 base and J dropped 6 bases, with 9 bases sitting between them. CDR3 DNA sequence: TGTGCCTGGAGTGGGGCTCCATCCGGGGAGCTGTTTTTT. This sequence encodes CAWSGAPSGELFF.

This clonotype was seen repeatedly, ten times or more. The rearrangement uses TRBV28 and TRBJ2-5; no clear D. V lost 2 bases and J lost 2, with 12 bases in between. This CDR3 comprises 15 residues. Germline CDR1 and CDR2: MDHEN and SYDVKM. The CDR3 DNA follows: TGTGCCAGCAGTTTAACTGAGGCGGCACAAGAGACCCAGTACTTC. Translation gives CASSLTEAAQETQYF.

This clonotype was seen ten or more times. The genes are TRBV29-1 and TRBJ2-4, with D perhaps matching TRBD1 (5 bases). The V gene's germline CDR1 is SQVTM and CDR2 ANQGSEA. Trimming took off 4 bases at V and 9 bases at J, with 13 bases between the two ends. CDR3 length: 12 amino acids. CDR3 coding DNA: TGCAGCGTTGGCCAGGGCGGTAGCATTCAGTACTTC. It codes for CSVGQGGSIQYF.

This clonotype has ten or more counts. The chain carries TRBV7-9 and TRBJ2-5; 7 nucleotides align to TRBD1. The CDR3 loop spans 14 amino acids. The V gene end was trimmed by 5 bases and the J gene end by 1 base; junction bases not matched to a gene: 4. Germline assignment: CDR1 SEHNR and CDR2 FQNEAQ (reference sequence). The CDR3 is CASSLRDSQETQYF. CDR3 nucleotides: TGTGCCAGCAGCCTCCGGGACAGCCAAGAGACCCAGTACTTC.

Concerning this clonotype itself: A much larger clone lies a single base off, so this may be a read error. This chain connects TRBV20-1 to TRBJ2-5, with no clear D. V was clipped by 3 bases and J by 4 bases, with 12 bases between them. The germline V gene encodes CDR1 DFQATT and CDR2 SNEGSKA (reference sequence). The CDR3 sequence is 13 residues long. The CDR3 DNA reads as TGCAGTGCTAGGCGCCTAGGTCTAGAGACCCAGTACTTC. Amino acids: CSARRLGLETQYF.